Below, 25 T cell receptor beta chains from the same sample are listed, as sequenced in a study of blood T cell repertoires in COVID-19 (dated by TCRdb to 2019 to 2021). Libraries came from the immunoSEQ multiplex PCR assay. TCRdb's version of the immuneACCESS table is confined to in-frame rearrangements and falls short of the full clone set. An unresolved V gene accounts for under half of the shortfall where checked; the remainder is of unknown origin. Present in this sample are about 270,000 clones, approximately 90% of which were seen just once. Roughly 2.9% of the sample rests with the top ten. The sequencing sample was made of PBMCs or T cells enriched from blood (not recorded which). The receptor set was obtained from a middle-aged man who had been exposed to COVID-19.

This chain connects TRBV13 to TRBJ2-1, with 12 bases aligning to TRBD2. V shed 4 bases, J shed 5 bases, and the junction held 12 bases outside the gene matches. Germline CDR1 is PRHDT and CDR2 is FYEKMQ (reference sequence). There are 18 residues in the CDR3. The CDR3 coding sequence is TGTGCCAGCAGCTCCACACCACGGACTAGCGGGAAAAACAATGAGCAGTTCTTC. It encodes CASSSTPRTSGKNNEQFF.

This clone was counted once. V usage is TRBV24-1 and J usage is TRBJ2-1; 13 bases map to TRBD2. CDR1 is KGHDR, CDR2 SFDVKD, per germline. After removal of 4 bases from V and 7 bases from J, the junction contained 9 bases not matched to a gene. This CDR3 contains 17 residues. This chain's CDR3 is CATSDSGLAGSRNEQFF. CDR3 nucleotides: TGTGCCACCAGTGACTCGGGACTAGCGGGAAGTCGTAATGAGCAGTTCTTC.

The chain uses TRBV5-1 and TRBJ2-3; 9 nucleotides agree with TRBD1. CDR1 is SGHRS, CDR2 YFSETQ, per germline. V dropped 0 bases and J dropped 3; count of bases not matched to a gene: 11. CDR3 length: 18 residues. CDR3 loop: CASSLEGVPGQGTDTQYF. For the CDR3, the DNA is TGCGCCAGCAGCTTGGAGGGGGTTCCGGGACAGGGAACAGATACGCAGTATTTT.

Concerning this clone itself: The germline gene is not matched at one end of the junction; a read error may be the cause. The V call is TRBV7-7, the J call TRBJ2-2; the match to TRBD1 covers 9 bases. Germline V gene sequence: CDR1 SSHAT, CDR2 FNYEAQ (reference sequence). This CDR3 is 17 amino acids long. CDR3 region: CASSLSRDRANTGELFF. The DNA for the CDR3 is TGTGCTAGCAGCTTATCCCGGGACAGGGCTAACACCGGGGAGCTGTTTTTT.

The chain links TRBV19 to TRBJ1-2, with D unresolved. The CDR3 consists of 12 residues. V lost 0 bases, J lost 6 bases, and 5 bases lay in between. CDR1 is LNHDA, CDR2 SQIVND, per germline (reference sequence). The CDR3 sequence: CASSIDTNGYTF. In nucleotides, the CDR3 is TGTGCCAGTAGTATAGATACAAATGGCTACACCTTC.

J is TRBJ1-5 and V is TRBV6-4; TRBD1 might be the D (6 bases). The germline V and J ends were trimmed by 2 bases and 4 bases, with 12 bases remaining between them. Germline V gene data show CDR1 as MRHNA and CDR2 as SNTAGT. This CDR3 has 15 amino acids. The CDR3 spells CASSDTWTENQPQHF. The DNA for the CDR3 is TGTGCCAGCAGTGACACCTGGACAGAGAATCAGCCCCAGCATTTT.

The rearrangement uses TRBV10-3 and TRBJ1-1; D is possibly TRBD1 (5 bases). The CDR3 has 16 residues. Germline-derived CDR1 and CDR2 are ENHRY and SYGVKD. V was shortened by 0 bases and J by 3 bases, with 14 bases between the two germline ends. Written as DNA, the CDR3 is TGTGCCATCAGTGAGTCATGGGGGGGTTTGGACACTGAAGCTTTCTTT. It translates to CAISESWGGLDTEAFF.

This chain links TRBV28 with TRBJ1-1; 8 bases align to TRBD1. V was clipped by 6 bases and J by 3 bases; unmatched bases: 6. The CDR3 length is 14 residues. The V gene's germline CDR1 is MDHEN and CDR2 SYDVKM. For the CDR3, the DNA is TGTGCCAGCAGCACTGGACAGGGCTACACTGAAGCTTTCTTT. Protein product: CASSTGQGYTEAFF.

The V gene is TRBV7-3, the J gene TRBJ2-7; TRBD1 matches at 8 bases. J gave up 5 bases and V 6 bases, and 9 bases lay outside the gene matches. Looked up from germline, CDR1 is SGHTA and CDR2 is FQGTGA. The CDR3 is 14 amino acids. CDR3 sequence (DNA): TGTGCCAGCAGTCAATCAGGGGGCATGGACGAGCAGTACTTC. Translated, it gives CASSQSGGMDEQYF.

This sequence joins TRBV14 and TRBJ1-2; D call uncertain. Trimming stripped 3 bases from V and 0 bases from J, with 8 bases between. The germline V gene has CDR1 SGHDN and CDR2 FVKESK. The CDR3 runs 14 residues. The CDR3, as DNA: TGTGCCAGCAGCCACAGAATGACTAACTATGGCTACACCTTC. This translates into CASSHRMTNYGYTF.

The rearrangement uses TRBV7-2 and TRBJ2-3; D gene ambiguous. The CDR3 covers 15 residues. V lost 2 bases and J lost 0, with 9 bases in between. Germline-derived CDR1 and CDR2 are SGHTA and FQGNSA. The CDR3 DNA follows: TGTGCCAGCAGCTTACCCAGATTTAGCACAGATACGCAGTATTTT. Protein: CASSLPRFSTDTQYF.

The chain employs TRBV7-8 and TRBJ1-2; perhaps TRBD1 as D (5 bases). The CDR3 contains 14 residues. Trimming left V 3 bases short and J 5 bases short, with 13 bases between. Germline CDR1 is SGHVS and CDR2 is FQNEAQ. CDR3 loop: CASSFSGGRYGYTF. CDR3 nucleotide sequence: TGTGCCAGCAGCTTTAGCGGGGGTCGGTATGGCTACACCTTC.

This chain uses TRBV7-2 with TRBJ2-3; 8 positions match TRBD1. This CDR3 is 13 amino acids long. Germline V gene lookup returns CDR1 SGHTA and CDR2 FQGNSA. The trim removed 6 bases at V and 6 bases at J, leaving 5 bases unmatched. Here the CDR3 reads CASRRTGIDTQYF. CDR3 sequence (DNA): TGTGCCAGCAGACGGACAGGGATCGATACGCAGTATTTT.

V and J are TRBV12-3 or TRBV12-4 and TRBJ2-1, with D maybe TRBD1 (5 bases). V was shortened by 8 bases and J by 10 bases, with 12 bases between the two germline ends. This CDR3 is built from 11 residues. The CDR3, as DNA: TGTGCCAGCCGAACAAGGGGCGAGCAGTTCTTC. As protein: CASRTRGEQFF.

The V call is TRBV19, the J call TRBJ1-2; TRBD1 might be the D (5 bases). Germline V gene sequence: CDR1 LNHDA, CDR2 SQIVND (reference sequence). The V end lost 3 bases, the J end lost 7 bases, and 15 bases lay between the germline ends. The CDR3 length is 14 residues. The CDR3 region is CASSIKGRALGYTF. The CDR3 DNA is TGTGCCAGTAGTATTAAAGGCAGGGCGCTTGGCTACACCTTC. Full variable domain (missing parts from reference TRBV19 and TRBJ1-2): DGGITQSPKYLFRKEGQNVTLSCEQNLNHDAMYWYRQDPGQGLRLIYYSQIVNDFQKGDIAEGYSVSREKKESFPLTVTSAQKNPTAFYLCASSIKGRALGYTFGSGTRLTVV.

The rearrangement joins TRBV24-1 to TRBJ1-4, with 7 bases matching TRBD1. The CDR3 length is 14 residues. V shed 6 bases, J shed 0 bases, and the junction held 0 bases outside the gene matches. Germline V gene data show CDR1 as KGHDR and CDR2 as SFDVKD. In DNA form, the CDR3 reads TGTGCCACCAGTACAGGGGCAACTAATGAAAAACTGTTTTTT. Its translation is CATSTGATNEKLFF.

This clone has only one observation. CDR3 protein: CASSPRQGPYTF. The CDR3 DNA sequence: TGCGCCAGCAGCCCAAGACAGGGGCCCTACACCTTC. The chain combines TRBV5-1 with TRBJ1-2; the match to TRBD1 covers 8 bases. Germline assignment: CDR1 SGHRS and CDR2 YFSETQ. V dropped 4 bases and J dropped 10; count of bases not matched to a gene: 6. This CDR3 has 12 amino acids.

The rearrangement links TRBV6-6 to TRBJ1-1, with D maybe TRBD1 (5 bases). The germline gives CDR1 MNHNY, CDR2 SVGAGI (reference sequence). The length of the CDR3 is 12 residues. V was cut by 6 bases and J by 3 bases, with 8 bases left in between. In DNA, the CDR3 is TGTGCCAGCAGAGACAGACACACTGAAGCTTTCTTT. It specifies CASRDRHTEAFF.

The CDR3 sequence is CASSPIGTGQETQYF. CDR3 bases: TGTGCCAGCAGCCCCATCGGAACAGGGCAAGAGACCCAGTACTTC. The chain links TRBV11-2 to TRBJ2-5, with D possibly matching TRBD1 (6 bases). CDR1 and CDR2 (germline): SGHAT, FQNNGV. The V and J ends lost 5 bases and 2 bases respectively, with 15 bases between them. The CDR3 length is 15 residues.

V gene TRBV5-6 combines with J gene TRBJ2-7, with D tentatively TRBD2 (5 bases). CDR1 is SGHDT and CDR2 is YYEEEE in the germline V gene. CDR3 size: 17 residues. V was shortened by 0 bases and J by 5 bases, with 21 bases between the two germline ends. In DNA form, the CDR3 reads TGTGCCAGCAGCTTGGTCCGGGAACTTCCCTCACGTGACGAGCAGTACTTC. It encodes CASSLVRELPSRDEQYF.

This CDR3 is CAIRTGVSEAFF. DNA for the CDR3: TGTGCCATCAGGACAGGGGTTTCTGAAGCTTTCTTT. The chain joins TRBV10-3 to TRBJ1-1; 8 bases are a match to TRBD1. Germline V lookup: CDR1 ENHRY, CDR2 SYGVKD. V was pared by 6 bases and J by 6 bases, with 3 bases of the junction left unmatched. The CDR3 has 12 residues.

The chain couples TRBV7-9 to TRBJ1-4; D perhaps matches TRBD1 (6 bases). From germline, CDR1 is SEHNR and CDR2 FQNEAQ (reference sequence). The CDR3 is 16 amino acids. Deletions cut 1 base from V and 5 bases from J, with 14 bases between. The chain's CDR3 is CASSLDGRGLNEKLFF. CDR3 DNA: TGTGCCAGCAGCTTAGACGGGCGGGGGCTGAATGAAAAACTGTTTTTT.

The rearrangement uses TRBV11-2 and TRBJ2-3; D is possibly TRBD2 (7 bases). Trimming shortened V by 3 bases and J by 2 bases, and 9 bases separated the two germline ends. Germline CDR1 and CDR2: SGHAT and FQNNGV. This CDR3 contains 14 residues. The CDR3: CASSFGGLTDTQYF. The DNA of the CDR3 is TGTGCCAGCAGCTTCGGGGGGCTCACAGATACGCAGTATTTT.

CDR3 residues: CASRPLQGAPYEQYF. Written as DNA, the CDR3 is TGTGCCAGCAGGCCCCTACAGGGGGCGCCGTACGAGCAGTACTTC. The chain employs TRBV27 and TRBJ2-7; 9 bases are shared with TRBD1. Germline CDR1 reads MNHEY; CDR2 reads SMNVEV (reference sequence). CDR3 length: 15 amino acids. V lost 6 bases to trimming and J lost 4 bases; unmatched junction nucleotides: 10.

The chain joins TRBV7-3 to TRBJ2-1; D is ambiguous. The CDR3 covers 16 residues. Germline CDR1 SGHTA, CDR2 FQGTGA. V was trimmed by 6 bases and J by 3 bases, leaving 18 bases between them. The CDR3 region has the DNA TGTGCCAGCAGTGTCCAAGGCGGCTTAGGCTACAATGAGCAGTTCTTC. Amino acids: CASSVQGGLGYNEQFF.